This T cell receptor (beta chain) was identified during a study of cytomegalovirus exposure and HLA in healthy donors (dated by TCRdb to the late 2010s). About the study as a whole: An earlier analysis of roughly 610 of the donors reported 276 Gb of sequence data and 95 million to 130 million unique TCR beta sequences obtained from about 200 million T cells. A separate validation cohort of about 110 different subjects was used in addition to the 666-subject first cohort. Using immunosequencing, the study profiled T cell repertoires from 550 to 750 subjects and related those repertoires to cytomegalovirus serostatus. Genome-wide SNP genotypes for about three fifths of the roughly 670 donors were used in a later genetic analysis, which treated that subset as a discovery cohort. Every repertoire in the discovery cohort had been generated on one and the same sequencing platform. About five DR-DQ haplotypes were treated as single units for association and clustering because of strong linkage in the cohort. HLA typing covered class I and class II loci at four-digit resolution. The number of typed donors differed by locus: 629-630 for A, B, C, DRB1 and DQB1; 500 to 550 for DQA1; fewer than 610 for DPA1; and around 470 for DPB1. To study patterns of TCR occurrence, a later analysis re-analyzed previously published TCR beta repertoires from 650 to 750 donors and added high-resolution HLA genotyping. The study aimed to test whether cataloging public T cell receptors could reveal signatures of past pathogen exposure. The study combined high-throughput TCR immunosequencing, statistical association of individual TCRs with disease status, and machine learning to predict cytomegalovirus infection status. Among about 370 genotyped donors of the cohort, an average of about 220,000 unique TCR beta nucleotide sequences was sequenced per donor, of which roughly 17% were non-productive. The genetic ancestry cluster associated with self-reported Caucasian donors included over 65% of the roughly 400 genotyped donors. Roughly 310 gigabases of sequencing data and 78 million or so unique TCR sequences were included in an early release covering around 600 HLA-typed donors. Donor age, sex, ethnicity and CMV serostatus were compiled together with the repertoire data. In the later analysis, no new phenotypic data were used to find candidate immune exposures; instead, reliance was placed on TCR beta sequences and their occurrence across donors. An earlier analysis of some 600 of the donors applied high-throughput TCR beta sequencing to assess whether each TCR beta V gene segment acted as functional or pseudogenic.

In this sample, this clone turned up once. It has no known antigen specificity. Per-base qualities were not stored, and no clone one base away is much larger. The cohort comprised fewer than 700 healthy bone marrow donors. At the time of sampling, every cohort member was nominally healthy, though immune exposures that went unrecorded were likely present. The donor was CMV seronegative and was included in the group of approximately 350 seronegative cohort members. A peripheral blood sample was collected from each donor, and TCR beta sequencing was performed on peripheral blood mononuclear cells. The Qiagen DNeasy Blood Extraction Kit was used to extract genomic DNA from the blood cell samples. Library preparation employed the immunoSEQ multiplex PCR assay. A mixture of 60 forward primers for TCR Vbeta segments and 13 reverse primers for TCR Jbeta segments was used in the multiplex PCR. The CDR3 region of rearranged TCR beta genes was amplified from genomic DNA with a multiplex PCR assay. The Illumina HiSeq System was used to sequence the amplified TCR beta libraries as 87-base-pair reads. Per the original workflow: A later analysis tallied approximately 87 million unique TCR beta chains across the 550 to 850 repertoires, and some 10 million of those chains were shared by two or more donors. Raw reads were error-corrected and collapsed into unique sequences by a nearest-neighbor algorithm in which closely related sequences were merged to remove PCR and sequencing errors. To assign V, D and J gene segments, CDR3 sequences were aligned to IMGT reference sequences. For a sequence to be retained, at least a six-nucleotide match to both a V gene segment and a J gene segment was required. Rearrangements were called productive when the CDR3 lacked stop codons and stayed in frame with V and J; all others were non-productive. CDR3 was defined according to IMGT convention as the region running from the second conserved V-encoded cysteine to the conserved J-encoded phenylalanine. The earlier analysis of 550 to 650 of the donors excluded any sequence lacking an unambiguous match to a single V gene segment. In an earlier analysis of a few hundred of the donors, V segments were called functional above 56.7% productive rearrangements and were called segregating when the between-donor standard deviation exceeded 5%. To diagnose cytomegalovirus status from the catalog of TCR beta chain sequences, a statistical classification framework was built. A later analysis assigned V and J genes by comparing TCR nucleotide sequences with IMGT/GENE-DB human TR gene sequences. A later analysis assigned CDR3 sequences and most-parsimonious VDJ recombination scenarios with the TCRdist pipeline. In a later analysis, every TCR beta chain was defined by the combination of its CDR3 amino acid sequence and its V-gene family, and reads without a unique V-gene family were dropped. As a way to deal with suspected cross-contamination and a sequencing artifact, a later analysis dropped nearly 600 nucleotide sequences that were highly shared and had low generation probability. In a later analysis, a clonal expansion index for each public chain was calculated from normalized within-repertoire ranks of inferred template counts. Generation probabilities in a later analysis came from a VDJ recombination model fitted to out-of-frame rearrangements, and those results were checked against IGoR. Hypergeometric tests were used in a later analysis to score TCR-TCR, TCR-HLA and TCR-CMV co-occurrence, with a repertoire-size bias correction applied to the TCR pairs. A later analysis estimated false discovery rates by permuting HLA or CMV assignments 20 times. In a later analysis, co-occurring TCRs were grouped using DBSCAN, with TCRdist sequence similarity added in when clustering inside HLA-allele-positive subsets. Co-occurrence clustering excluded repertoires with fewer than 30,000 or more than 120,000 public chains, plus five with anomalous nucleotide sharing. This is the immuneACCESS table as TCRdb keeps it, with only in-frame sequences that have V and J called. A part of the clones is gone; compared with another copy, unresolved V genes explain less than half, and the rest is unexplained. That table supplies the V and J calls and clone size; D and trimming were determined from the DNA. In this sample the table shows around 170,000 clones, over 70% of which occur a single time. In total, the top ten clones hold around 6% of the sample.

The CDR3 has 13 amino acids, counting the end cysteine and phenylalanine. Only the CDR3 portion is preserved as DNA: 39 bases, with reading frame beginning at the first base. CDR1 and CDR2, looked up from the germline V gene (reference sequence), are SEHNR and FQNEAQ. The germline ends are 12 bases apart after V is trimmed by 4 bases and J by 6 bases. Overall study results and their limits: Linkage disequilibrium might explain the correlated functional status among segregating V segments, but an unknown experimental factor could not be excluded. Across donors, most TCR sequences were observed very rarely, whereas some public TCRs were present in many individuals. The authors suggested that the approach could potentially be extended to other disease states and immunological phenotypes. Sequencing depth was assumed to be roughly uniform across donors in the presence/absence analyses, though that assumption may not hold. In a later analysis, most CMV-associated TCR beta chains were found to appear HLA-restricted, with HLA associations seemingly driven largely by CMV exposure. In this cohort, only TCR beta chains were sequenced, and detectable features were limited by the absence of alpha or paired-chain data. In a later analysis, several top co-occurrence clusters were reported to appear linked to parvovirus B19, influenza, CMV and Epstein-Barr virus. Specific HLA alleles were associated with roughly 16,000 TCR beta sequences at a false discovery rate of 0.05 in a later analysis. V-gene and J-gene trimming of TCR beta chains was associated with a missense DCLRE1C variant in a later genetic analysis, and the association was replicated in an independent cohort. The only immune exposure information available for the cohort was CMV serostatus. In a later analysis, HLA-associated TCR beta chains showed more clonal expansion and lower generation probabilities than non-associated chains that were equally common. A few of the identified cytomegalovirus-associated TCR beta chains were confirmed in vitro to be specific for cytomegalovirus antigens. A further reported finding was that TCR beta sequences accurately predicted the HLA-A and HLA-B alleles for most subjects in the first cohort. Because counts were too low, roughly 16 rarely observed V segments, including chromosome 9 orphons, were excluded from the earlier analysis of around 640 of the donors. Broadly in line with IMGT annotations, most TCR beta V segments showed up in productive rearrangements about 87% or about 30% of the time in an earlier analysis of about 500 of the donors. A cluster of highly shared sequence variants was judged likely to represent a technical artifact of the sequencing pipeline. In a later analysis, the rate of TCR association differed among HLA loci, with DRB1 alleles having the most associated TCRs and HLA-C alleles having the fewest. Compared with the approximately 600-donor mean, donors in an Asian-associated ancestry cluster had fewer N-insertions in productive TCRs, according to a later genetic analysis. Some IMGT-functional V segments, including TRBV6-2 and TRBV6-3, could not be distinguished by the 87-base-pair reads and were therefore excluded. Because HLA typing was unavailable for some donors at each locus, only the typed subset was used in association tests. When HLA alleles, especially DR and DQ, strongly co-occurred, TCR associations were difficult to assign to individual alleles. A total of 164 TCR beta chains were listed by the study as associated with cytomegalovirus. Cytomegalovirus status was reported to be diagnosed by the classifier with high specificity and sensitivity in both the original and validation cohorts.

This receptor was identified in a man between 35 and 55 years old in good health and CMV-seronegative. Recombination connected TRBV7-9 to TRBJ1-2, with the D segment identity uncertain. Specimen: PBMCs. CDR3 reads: CASSWARLDGYTF. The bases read TGTGCCAGCAGCTGGGCCCGGCTCGATGGCTACACCTTC.